This TCR beta chain was sequenced during a study of blood T cell repertoires in COVID-19. About the research overall: Both acute and convalescent COVID-19 samples were obtained from the United States, Italy and Spain.

The ends were cut back, 5 bases at V and 5 bases at J, with 15 bases in the middle. Germline CDR1 is SEHNR and CDR2 is FQNEAQ (reference sequence). CDR3 length equals 14 residues. As originally analysed: Estimated nucleated cell counts came from reference gene primer amplification. Clones were read by immunoSEQ multiplex PCR, and TCRdb kept only the in-frame ones, dropping some. The V and J calls and clone size come from that table; D and trimming were worked out from the DNA. The sample includes under 200,000 clones, around 88% of them seen just once. The clonotype comes from a man in his forties with acute COVID-19. The sequenced sample was PBMCs or T cells enriched from blood (not recorded which). This chain uses TRBV7-9 with TRBJ1-1; D not resolved. In DNA, the CDR3 is TGTGCCAGCAGCGTAAACGTGGGAGGAACTGAAGCTTTCTTT. The encoded protein is CASSVNVGGTEAFF.